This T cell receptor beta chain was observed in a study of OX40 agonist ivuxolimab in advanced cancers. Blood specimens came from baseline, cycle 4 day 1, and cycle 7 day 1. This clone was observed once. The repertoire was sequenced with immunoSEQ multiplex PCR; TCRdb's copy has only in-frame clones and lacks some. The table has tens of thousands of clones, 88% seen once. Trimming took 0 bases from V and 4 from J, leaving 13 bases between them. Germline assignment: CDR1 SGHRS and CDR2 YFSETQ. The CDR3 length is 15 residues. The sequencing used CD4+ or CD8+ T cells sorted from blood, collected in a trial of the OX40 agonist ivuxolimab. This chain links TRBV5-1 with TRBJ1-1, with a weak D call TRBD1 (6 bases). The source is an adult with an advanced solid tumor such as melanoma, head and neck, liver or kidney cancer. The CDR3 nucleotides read TGCGCCAGCAGCTTGGTGAGGGGGTCACGCACTGAAGCTTTCTTT. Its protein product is CASSLVRGSRTEAFF.